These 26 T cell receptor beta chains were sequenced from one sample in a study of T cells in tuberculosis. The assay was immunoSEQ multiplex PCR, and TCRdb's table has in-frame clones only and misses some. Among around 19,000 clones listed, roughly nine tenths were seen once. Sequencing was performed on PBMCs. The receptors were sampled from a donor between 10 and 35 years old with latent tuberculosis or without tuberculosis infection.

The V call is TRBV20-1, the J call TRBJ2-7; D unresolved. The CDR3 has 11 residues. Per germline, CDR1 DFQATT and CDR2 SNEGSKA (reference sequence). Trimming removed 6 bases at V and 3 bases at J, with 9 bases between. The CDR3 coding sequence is TGCAGTGCGGCCGGAGTCTACGAGCAGTACTTC. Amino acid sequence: CSAAGVYEQYF.

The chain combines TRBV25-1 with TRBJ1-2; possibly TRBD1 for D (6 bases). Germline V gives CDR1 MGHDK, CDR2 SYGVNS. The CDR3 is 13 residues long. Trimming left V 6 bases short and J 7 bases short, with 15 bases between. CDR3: CASRPVGGGGYTF. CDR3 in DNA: TGTGCCAGCAGACCTGTAGGGGGGGGTGGCTACACCTTC.

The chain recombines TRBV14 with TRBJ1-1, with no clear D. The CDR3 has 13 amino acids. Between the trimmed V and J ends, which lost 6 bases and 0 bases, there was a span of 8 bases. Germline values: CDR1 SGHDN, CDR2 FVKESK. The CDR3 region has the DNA TGTGCCAGCAGGTCAAGCATGAACACTGAAGCTTTCTTT. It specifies CASRSSMNTEAFF.

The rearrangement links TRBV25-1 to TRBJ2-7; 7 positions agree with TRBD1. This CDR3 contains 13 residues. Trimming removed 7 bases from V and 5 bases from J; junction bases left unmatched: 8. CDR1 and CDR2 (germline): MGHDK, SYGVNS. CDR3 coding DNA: TGTGCCAGCATGGCGACAGGGATCGACGAGCAGTACTTC. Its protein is CASMATGIDEQYF.

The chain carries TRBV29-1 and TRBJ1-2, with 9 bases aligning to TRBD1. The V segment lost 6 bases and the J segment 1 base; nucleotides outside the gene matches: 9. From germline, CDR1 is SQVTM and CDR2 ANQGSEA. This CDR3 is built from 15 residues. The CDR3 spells CSVRGTGSLNYGYTF. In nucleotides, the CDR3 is TGCAGCGTCCGTGGGACAGGGAGTCTTAACTATGGCTACACCTTC.

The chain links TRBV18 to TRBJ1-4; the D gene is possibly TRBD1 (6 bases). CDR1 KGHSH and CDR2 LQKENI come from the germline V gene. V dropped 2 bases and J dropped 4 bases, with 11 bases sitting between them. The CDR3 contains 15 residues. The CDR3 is CASSPTQGYNEKLFF. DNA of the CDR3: TGTGCCAGCTCACCAACACAGGGCTATAATGAAAAACTGTTTTTT.

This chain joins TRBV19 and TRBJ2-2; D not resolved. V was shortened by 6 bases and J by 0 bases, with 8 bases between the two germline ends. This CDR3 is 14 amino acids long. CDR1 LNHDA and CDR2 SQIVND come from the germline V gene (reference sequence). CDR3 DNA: TGTGCCAGTAGCAGAACAACGAACACCGGGGAGCTGTTTTTT. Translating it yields CASSRTTNTGELFF.

CDR3 DNA sequence: TGTGCCAGCAGTTTATCACGTAGCGGGATTCCTTACGAGCAGTACTTC. Amino acid sequence: CASSLSRSGIPYEQYF. The genes are TRBV27 and TRBJ2-7; TRBD2 agrees at 8 bases. After removal of 0 bases from V and 4 bases from J, the junction contained 8 bases not matched to a gene. The CDR3 has 16 residues. Looked up from germline, CDR1 is MNHEY and CDR2 is SMNVEV (reference sequence).

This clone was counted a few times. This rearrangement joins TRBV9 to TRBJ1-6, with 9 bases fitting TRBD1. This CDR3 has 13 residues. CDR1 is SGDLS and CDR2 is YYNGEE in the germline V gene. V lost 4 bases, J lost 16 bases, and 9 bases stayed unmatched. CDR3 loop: CASSPDPGQGLHF. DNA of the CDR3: TGTGCCAGCAGCCCCGACCCGGGACAGGGTCTCCACTTT.

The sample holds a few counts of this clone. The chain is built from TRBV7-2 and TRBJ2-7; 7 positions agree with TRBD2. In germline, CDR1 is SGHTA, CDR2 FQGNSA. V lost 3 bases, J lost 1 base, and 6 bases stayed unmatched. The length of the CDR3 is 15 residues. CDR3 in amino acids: CASSFVLGGSYEQYF. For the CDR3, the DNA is TGTGCCAGCAGCTTCGTCCTGGGGGGGTCCTACGAGCAGTACTTC.

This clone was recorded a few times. DNA of the CDR3: TGTGCCAGTAGTACAGGGGTGGGTGAGCAGTTCTTC. Amino acids: CASSTGVGEQFF. J is TRBJ2-1 and V is TRBV19; perhaps TRBD1 as D (6 bases). Per germline, CDR1 LNHDA and CDR2 SQIVND (reference sequence). Trimming pared 4 bases from V and 9 bases from J, leaving 10 bases between. The CDR3 length is 12 residues.

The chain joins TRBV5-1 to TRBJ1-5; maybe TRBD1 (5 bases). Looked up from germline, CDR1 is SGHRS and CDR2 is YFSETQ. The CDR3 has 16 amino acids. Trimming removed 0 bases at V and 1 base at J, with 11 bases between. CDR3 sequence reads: CASSLGGMGSNQPQHF. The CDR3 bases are TGCGCCAGCAGCTTGGGGGGCATGGGAAGCAATCAGCCCCAGCATTTT.

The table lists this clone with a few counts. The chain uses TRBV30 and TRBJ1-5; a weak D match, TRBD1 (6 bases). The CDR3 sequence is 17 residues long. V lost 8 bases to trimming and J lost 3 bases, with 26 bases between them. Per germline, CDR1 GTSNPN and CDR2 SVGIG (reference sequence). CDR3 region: CALVPKQGWSSNQPQHF. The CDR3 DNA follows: TGTGCCCTCGTCCCCAAACAGGGATGGAGCTCCAATCAGCCCCAGCATTTT.

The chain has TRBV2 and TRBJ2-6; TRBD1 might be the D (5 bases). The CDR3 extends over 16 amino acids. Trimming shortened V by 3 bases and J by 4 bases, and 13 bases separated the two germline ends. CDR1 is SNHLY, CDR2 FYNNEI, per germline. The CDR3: CASSDYRFSGANVLTF. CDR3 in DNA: TGTGCCAGCAGTGATTACAGGTTTTCCGGGGCCAACGTCCTGACTTTC.

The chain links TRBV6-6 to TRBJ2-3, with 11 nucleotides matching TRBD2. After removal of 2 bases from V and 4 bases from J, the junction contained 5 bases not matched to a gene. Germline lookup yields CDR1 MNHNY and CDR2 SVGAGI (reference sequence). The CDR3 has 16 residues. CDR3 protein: CASSYVSGGASDTQYF. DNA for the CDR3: TGTGCCAGCAGTTACGTTAGCGGGGGGGCATCAGATACGCAGTATTTT.

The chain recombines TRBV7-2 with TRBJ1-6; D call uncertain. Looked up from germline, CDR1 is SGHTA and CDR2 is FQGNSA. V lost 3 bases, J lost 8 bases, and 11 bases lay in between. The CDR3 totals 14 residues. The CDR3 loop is CASSFRGADSPLHF. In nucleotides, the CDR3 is TGTGCCAGCAGCTTCCGAGGAGCTGATTCACCCCTCCACTTT.

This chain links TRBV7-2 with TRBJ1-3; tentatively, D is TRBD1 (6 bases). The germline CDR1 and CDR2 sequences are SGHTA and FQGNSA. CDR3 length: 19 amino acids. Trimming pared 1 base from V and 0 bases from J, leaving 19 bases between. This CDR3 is CASSLGTDPSGTSGNTIYF. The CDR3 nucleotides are TGTGCCAGCAGCTTAGGGACAGACCCCTCTGGGACCTCTGGAAACACCATATATTTT.

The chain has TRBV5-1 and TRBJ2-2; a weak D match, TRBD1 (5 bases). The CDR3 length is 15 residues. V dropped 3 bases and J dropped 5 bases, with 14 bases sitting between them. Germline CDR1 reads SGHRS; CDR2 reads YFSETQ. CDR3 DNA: TGCGCCAGCAGCTCGGAGACAGACGCAACCGGGGAGCTGTTTTTT. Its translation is CASSSETDATGELFF.

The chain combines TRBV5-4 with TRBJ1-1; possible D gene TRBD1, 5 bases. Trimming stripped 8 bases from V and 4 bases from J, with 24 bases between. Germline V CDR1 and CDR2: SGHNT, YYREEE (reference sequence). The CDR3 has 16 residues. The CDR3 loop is CASSPGPGMSSTEAFF. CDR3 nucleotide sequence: TGTGCCAGTAGCCCCGGACCAGGGATGTCGTCCACTGAAGCTTTCTTT.

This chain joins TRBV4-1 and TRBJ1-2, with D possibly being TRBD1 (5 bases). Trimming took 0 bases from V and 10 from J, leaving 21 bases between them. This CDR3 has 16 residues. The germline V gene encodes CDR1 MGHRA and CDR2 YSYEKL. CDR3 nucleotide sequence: TGCGCCAGCAGCCAAGATGTGGGGGGACGGAGGATAGCCTACACCTTC. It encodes CASSQDVGGRRIAYTF.

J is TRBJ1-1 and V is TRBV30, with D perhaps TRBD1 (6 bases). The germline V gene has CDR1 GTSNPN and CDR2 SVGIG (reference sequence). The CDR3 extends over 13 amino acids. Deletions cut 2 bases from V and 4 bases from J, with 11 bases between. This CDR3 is CAWSKVGGTEAFF. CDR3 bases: TGTGCCTGGAGTAAAGTAGGGGGCACTGAAGCTTTCTTT. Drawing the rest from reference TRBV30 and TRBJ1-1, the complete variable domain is SQTIHQWPATLVQPVGSPLSLECTVEGTSNPNLYWYRQAAGRGLQLLFYSVGIGQISSEVPQNLSASRPQDRQFILSSKKLLLSDSGFYLCAWSKVGGTEAFFGQGTRLTVV.

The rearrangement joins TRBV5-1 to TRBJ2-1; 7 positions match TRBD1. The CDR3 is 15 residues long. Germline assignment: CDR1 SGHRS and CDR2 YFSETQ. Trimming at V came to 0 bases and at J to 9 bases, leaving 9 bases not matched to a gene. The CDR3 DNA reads TGCGCCAGCAGCTTGGCTCGCAGGGGGTTAAGTGAGCAGTTCTTC. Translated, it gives CASSLARRGLSEQFF. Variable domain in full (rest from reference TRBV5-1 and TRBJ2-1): KAGVTQTPRYLIKTRGQQVTLSCSPISGHRSVSWYQQTPGQGLQFLFEYFSETQRNKGNFPGRFSGRQFSNSRSEMNVSTLELGDSALYLCASSLARRGLSEQFFGPGTRLTVL.

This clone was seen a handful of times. DNA for the CDR3: TGCGCCAGCAGCTTGGAGGGGGGGGCCGGAGAGACCCAGTACTTC. It is translated as CASSLEGGAGETQYF. The gene calls are TRBV5-1 and TRBJ2-5; maybe TRBD2 (7 bases). Trimming took off 0 bases at V and 4 bases at J, with 13 bases between the two ends. The germline gives CDR1 SGHRS, CDR2 YFSETQ. CDR3 size: 15 residues.

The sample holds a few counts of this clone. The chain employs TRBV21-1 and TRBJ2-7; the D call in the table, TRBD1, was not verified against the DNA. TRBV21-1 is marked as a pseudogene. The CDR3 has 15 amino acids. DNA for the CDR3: TGTGCCAGCACCCCGAAGGGGCAGTTCTCCTACGAGCAGTACTTC. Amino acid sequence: CASTPKGQFSYEQYF.

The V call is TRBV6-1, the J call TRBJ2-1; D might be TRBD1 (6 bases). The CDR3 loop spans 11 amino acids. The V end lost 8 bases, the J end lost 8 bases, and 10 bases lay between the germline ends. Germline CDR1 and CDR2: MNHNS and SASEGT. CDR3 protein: CASQGLDEQFF. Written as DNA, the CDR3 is TGTGCCAGCCAGGGGTTAGATGAGCAGTTCTTC.

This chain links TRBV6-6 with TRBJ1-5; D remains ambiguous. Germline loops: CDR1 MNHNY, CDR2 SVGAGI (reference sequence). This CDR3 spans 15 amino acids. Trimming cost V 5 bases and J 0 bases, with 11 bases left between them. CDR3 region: CASSPTGNSNQPQHF. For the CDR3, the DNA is TGTGCCAGCAGTCCGACCGGGAATAGCAATCAGCCCCAGCATTTT.